The source of this T cell receptor beta chain is a study of CD8 T cells in Susac syndrome. Random hexamers served to reverse transcribe roughly 0.5 to 1 ug RNA. TCRdb reprocessed the immunoSEQ multiplex PCR reads with MiXCR, giving one entry per CDR3 protein. The sample includes about 240,000 distinct CDR3 sequences, 96% seen only once; the top ten take approximately 0.1%. The germline V gene encodes CDR1 MGHRA and CDR2 YSYEKL. The CDR3 sequence is 18 residues long. The V end lost 0 bases, the J end lost 4 bases, and 20 bases lay between the germline ends. This TCR was sampled from a human donor with Susac syndrome. The sequenced material came from CD4+ T cells from PBMCs. The rearrangement uses TRBV4-1 and TRBJ2-3; perhaps TRBD1 as D (8 bases). The DNA of the CDR3 is TGCGCCAGCAGCCAAGATCCGGGAGGCAGGGGGCTATCAGATACGCAGTATTTT. Translating gives CASSQDPGGRGLSDTQYF.